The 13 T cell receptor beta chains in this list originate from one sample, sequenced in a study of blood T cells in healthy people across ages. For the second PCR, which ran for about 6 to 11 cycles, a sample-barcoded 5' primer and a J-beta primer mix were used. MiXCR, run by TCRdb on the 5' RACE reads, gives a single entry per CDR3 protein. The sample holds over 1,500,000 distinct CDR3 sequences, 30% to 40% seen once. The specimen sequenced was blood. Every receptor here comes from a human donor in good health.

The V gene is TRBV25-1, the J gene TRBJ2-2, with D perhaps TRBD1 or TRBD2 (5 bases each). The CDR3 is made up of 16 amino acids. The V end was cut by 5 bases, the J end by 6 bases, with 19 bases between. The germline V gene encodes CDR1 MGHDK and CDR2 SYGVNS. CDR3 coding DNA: TGTGCCAGCAGTCCTAATTGGAAGGGGAGTCCCGGGGAGCTGTTTTTT. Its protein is CASSPNWKGSPGELFF.

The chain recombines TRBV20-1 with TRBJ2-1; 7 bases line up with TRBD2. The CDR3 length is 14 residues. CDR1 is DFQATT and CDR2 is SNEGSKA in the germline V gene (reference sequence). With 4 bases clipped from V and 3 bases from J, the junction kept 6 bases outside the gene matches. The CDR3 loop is CSANQIAGYNEQFF. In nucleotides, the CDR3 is TGCAGTGCTAATCAGATAGCGGGCTACAATGAGCAGTTCTTC.

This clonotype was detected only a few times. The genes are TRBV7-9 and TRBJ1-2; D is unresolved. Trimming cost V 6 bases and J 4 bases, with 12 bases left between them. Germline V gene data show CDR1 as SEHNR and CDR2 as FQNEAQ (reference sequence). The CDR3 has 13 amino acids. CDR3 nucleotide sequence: TGTGCCAGCAGTCTAAGGGTTCGCTATGGCTACACCTTC. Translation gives CASSLRVRYGYTF.

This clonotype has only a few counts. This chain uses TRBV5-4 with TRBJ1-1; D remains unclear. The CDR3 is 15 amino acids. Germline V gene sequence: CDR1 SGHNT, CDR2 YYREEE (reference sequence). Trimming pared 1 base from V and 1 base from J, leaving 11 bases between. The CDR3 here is CASSLLSGPNTEAFF. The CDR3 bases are TGTGCCAGCAGCTTGTTGTCAGGACCGAACACTGAAGCTTTCTTT.

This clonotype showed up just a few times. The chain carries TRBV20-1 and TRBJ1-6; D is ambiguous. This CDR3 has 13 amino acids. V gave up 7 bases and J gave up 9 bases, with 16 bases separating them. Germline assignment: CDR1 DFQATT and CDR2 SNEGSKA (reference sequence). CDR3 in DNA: TGCAGTGGAACTTACTTTTTAGGTTCACCCCTCCACTTT. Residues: CSGTYFLGSPLHF.

The CDR3 loop reads CASSPWGVGTDTQYF. The CDR3 DNA reads TGTGCCAGCAGCCCATGGGGGGTGGGCACAGATACGCAGTATTTT. V usage is TRBV6-5 and J usage is TRBJ2-3; D perhaps matches TRBD2 (6 bases). Germline V gene lookup returns CDR1 MNHEY and CDR2 SVGAGI. The V and J ends lost 6 bases and 1 base respectively, with 14 bases between them. The CDR3 is made up of 15 amino acids.

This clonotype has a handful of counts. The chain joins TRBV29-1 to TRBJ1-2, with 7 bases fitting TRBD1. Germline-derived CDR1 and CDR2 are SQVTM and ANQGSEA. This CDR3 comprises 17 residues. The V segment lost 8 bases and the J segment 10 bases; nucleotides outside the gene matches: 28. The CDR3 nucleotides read TGCAGCCCCACCCGAAGACGGATTCGAGGACAGGTCTGTCCCTACACCTTC. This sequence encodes CSPTRRRIRGQVCPYTF.

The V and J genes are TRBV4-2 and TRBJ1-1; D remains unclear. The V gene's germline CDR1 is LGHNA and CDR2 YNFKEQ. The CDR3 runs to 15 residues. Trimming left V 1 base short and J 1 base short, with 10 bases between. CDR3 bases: TGTGCCAGCAGCCAAGTAGAGCGGCAGAACACTGAAGCTTTCTTT. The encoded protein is CASSQVERQNTEAFF.

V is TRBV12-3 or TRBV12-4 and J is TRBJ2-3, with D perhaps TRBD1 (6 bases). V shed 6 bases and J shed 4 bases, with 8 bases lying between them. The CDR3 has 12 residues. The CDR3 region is CASRWTADTQYF. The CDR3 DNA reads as TGTGCCAGCAGATGGACAGCAGATACGCAGTATTTT.

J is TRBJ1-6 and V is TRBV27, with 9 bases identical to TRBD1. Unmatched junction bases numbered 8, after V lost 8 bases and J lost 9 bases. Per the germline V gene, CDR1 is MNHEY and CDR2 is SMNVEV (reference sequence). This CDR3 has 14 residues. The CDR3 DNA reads TGTGCCAGCGGAAGGACAGGGGTAGGTTCACCCCTCCACTTT. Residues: CASGRTGVGSPLHF.

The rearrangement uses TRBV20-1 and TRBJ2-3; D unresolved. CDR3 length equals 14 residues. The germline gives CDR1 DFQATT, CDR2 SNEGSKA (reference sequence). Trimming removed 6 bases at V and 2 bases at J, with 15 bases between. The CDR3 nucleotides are TGCAGTGCGAAGGCACAGCTACACACAGATACGCAGTATTTT. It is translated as CSAKAQLHTDTQYF.

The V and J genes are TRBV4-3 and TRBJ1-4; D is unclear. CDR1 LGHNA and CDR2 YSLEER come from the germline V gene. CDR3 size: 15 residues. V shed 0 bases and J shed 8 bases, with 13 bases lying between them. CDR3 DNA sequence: TGCGCCAGCAGCCAAGATCTCCAGACGGGAGAAAAACTGTTTTTT. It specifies CASSQDLQTGEKLFF.

The CDR3 protein is CASSKLRGQGSQPLHF. CDR3 nucleotide sequence: TGTGCCAGCAGCAAACTCAGGGGACAGGGATCACAACCCCTCCACTTT. The chain is built from TRBV2 and TRBJ1-6; TRBD1 matches at 9 bases. There are 16 residues in the CDR3. The V segment lost 6 bases and the J segment 12 bases; nucleotides outside the gene matches: 15. CDR1 and CDR2 from the germline V gene are SNHLY and FYNNEI.